Described below is a single T cell receptor beta chain sequence and its context. The source of the sample is a study of blood T cell repertoires in COVID-19. The assay was immunoSEQ multiplex PCR, and TCRdb's table has in-frame clones only and misses some. Of some 71,000 clones listed, around 80% were seen once; the top ten hold approximately 12%. Seattle's cohort entered during active infection and was followed longitudinally. CDR3 length: 15 amino acids. Looked up from germline, CDR1 is LNHDA and CDR2 is SQIVND (reference sequence). V shed 5 bases, J shed 4 bases, and the junction held 8 bases outside the gene matches.

This chain connects TRBV19 to TRBJ1-1; 9 bases fit TRBD1. This sequence originates from a man aged 45-65 years with COVID-19, enrolled during active disease. The source material was peripheral blood. For the CDR3, the DNA is TGTGCCAGTAGTGTCCCGGGACAGGGTCCCACTGAAGCTTTCTTT. It yields the protein CASSVPGQGPTEAFF.